These T cell receptor beta chains were read from a single sample in a study of T cell responses to AZD1222 COVID-19 vaccine. TCRdb's copy holds only in-frame clones and misses some; the assay was immunoSEQ multiplex PCR. The sample has 130,000 to 150,000 clones, approximately 89% seen once; the top ten hold roughly 1.5%. The sequencing used peripheral blood, collected 28 days after the second AZD1222 dose. The receptors here all came from an adult who received the AZD1222 COVID-19 vaccine. Each CDR3 is given without its conserved first and last residue. Fields, in order: J gene, V gene, CDR3 protein.

TRBJ2-7 | TRBV11-3 | ASSLAYGTSGRAANYEQY
TRBJ2-5 | TRBV24-1 | ATSDARSVETQY
TRBJ2-7 | TRBV23-1 | ASSQAGSRIYEQY
TRBJ2-3 | TRBV6-4 | ASSPGTGNSDTQY
TRBJ1-3 | TRBV10-3 | AISELSGNTIY
TRBJ1-5 | TRBV19 | ASSMDMYSNQPQH
TRBJ1-1 | TRBV5-5 | ASSWVLGSEAF
TRBJ2-5 | TRBV30 | AWSPGGIQETQY
TRBJ2-1 | TRBV9 | ASSSRVAGAADEQF
TRBJ1-1 | TRBV28 | ASSFFLGGEAF
TRBJ2-1 | TRBV15 | ATSRDGDRSYNEQF
TRBJ1-5 | TRBV4-1 | ASSQDRGFRGNQPQH
TRBJ2-7 | TRBV7-2 | ASSPQGAEQY
TRBJ1-2 | TRBV19 | ASSYPRPTRGARLYT
TRBJ2-7 | TRBV2 | ASSELGGDSTYEQY
TRBJ2-1 | TRBV27 | ASSSLGTGYNEQF
TRBJ2-7 | TRBV2 | ASSGTKHEQY
TRBJ2-7 | TRBV3-1/TRBV3-2 | ASSSTTLGRPSYEQY
TRBJ1-1 | TRBV3-1/TRBV3-2 | ASSQEHRGQRKSTEAF
TRBJ1-5 | TRBV7-2 | ASSPGHQNQPQH
TRBJ2-7 | TRBV30 | AWGSGMGYEQY
TRBJ2-2 | TRBV7-2 | ASSPRTSTAGELF
TRBJ1-5 | TRBV12-3/TRBV12-4 | ASSPDRVRPQH
TRBJ1-1 | TRBV2 | ASRGGPGTEAF
TRBJ1-5 | TRBV18 | ASSRDSRSNQPQH
TRBJ1-5 | TRBV6-2/TRBV6-3 | ASSPHRGGNQPQH
TRBJ1-1 | TRBV9 | ASSMMGSGNTEAF
TRBJ1-1 | TRBV6-5 | ASSRQGSAGQAF
TRBJ2-5 | TRBV19 | ATRSSLAETQY
TRBJ2-2 | TRBV28 | ASSLIPGTGATGELF
TRBJ2-2 | TRBV9 | ASSVYTGELF
TRBJ2-2 | TRBV7-2 | ASSLFQGNTGELF
TRBJ1-1 | TRBV6-1 | ASSEYREGSEAF
TRBJ1-2 | TRBV27 | ASAVSRWAYGYT
TRBJ1-3 | TRBV13 | ASSYRSGNTIY
TRBJ1-1 | TRBV19 | ASSIRRRGPNTEAF
TRBJ1-2 | TRBV20-1 | SASRGSYGYT
TRBJ1-4 | TRBV7-3 | ARGGAYNEKLF
TRBJ2-7 | TRBV9 | ASSVGGAPGDYEQY
TRBJ2-7 | TRBV4-1 | ASSQPLAGGTYEQY
TRBJ1-2 | TRBV2 | ASSEGNGNYGYT
TRBJ2-7 | TRBV28 | ASSFDGSTYEQY
TRBJ1-5 | TRBV28 | ASSLSGSLSNQPQH
TRBJ2-3 | TRBV2 | ASEGLLSTDTQY
TRBJ2-1 | TRBV29-1 | SAVSGRALLDVLF